This TCR beta chain was documented in a study of T cell repertoires in cytomegalovirus infection. Looking at the study overall: Public TCR beta signatures were indicative of both CMV infection and a matching HLA type.

The CDR3 loop spans 17 amino acids. V lost 0 bases to trimming and J lost 0 bases, with 12 bases between them. The germline gives CDR1 SEHNR, CDR2 FQNEAQ (reference sequence). The study, taken as a whole, reports: Summed public TCR beta family frequency identified CMV carriers bearing the relevant HLA. What dominated the ex vivo response were HLA-C-restricted CMV-specific TCR beta clonotypes.

TCRdb re-called the reads with MiXCR, one entry per CDR3 protein. In the table there are 150,000 to 200,000 distinct CDR3 sequences, about 15% of which are singletons. This clonotype was counted at least ten times. As yet, its antigen is unknown. The receptor was isolated from a human donor in good health (CMV status not recorded). Some clones in this sample may be carry-over from other donors' samples. What was sequenced was PBMCs. This sequence joins TRBV7-9 and TRBJ2-1; D may match TRBD1 or TRBD2 (5 bases each). CDR3 sequence: CASSLARGPSSYNEQFF. CDR3 nucleotide sequence: TGTGCCAGCAGCTTAGCACGGGGCCCGAGCTCCTACAATGAGCAGTTCTTC.